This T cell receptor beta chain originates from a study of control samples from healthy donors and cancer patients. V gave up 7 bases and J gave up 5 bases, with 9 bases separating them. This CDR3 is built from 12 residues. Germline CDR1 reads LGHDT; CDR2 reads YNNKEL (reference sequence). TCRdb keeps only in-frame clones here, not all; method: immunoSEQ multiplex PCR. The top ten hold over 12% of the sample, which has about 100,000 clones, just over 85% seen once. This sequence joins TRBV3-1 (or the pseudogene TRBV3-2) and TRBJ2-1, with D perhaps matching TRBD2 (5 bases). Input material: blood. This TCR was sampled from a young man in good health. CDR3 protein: CASNGLDNEQFF. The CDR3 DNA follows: TGTGCCAGCAACGGACTGGACAATGAGCAGTTCTTC.